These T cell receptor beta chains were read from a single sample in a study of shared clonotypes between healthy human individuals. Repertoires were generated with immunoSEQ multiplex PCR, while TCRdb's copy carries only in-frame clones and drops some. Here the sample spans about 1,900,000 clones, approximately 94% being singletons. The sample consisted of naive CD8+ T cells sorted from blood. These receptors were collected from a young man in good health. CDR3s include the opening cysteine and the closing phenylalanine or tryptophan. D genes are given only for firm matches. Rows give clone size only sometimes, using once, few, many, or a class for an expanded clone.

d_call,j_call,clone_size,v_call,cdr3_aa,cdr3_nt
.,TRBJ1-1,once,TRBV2,CASSPSGGPFKGTEAFF,TGTGCCAGCAGTCCATCCGGGGGACCTTTCAAGGGAACTGAAGCTTTCTTT
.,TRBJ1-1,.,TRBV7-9,CASSSPSGNTEAFF,TGTGCCAGCAGCTCCCCCAGCGGGAACACTGAAGCTTTCTTT
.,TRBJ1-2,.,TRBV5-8,CASSVGLDVYTF,TGTGCCAGCAGCGTAGGACTGGACGTCTACACCTTC
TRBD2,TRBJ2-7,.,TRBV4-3,CASSQGVAGDPYEQYF,TGCGCCAGCAGCCAAGGGGTAGCGGGAGATCCCTACGAGCAGTACTTC
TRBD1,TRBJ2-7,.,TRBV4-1,CASSLIDGQGYEQYF,TGCGCCAGCAGCCTTATCGACGGACAGGGGTACGAGCAGTACTTC
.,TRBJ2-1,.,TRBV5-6,CASSLKSSYNEQFF,TGTGCCAGCAGCTTGAAAAGCTCCTACAATGAGCAGTTCTTC
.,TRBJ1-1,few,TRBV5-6,CASSFGGTEAFF,TGTGCCAGCAGCTTCGGGGGGACTGAAGCTTTCTTT
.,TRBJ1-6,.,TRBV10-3,CAIGGDNSPLHF,TGTGCCATCGGGGGAGATAATTCACCCCTCCACTTT
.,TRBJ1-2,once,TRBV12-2,CASRFIGVRGNYGYTF,TGTGCAAGTCGCTTCATAGGAGTCAGGGGGAACTATGGCTACACCTTC
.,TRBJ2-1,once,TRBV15,CATSTLVYNEQFF,TGTGCCACCAGCACGCTAGTTTACAATGAGCAGTTCTTC
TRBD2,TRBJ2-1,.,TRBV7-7,CASSLGSGRLNEQFF,TGTGCTAGCAGCTTAGGTAGCGGGAGACTCAATGAGCAGTTCTTC
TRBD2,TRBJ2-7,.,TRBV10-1,CASSPGTSFSEQYF,TGCGCCAGCAGTCCCGGGACTAGTTTTAGCGAGCAGTACTTC
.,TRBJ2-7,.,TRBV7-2,CASSRVQEQYF,TGTGCCAGCAGCCGTGTTCAGGAGCAGTACTTC
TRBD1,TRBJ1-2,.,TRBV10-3,CAISASGTAHYGYTF,TGTGCCATCAGTGCCTCCGGGACAGCACATTATGGCTACACCTTC
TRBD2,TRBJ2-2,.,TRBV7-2,CASSPTLAGGYTGELFF,TGTGCCAGCAGTCCCACACTAGCGGGAGGATACACCGGGGAGCTGTTTTTT
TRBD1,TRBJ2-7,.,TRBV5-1,CASSLQGAEQYF,TGCGCCAGCAGCTTACAGGGGGCCGAGCAGTACTTC
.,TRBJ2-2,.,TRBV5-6,CASSLAERANTGELFF,TGTGCCAGCAGCTTGGCGGAGCGTGCTAACACCGGGGAGCTGTTTTTT
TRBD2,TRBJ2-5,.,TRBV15,CATKGTGLAQETQYF,TGTGCCACGAAGGGGACGGGACTAGCGCAAGAGACCCAGTACTTC
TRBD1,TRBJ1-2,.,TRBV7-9,CASSLDTGGRGGYTF,TGTGCCAGCAGCTTAGACACAGGGGGCCGGGGTGGCTACACCTTC
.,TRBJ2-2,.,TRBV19,CASSTLVGVVGELFF,TGTGCCAGTAGCACACTAGTGGGAGTAGTCGGGGAGCTGTTTTTT
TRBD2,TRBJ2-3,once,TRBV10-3,CAISEDSGVTDTQYF,TGTGCCATCAGTGAAGATAGCGGGGTCACAGATACGCAGTATTTT
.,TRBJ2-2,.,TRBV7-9,CASSSRRRELTGELFF,TGTGCCAGCAGCTCTCGTCGCAGGGAATTAACCGGGGAGCTGTTTTTT
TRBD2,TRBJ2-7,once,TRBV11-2,CASSLLSGRPSEQYF,TGTGCCAGCAGCTTACTAAGCGGGAGGCCCTCCGAGCAGTACTTC
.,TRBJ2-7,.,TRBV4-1,CASSQVPAYEQYF,TGCGCCAGCAGCCAAGTCCCGGCCTACGAGCAGTACTTC
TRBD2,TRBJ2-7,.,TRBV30,CAWSRAGVGYEQYF,TGTGCCTGGAGTCGAGCGGGAGTGGGGTACGAGCAGTACTTC
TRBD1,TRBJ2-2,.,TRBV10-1,CASSGSTGGVHTGELFF,TGCGCCAGCAGTGGTTCCACAGGGGGCGTACACACCGGGGAGCTGTTTTTT
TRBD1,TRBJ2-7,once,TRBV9,CASSVGTGDSYEQYF,TGTGCCAGCAGCGTAGGGACAGGGGACTCCTACGAGCAGTACTTC
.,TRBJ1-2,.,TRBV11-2,CASSSRWDLYGYTF,TGTGCCAGCAGCTCCAGGTGGGACCTCTATGGCTACACCTTC
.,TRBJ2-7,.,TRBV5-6,CASSFSGDYEQYF,TGTGCCAGCAGCTTCTCAGGGGACTACGAGCAGTACTTC
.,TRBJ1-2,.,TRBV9,CASSAGGENYGYTF,TGTGCCAGCAGCGCAGGCGGGGAGAACTATGGCTACACCTTC
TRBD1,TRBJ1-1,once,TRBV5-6,CASSWNRGMNTEAFF,TGTGCCAGCAGCTGGAACAGGGGAATGAACACTGAAGCTTTCTTT
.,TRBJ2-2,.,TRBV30,CAWTLGSNTGELFF,TGTGCCTGGACTCTGGGTTCCAACACCGGGGAGCTGTTTTTT
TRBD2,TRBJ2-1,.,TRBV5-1,CASSLAILAPNHFEQFF,TGCGCCAGCAGCTTGGCCATACTAGCGCCCAACCATTTTGAGCAGTTCTTC
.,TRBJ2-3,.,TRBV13,CASSPTLAILDTQYF,TGTGCCAGCAGCCCAACGCTAGCAATTTTGGATACGCAGTATTTT
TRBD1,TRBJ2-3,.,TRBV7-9,CASSTSDRVWGYTDTQYF,TGTGCCAGCAGCACCTCGGACAGGGTTTGGGGCTACACAGATACGCAGTATTTT
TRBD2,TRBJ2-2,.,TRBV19,CASRPTSGGTSTGELFF,TGTGCCAGTAGGCCGACTAGCGGGGGGACTTCCACCGGGGAGCTGTTTTTT
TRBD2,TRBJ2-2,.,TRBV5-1,CASSLRASGVGDTGELFF,TGCGCCAGCAGCTTGAGGGCTAGCGGGGTCGGGGACACCGGGGAGCTGTTTTTT
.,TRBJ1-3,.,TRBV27,CASSLRSAIGNTIYF,TGTGCCAGCAGTTTACGGTCTGCGATTGGAAACACCATATATTTT
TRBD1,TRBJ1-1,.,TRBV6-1,CASSRSGGDSEAFF,TGTGCCAGCAGCCGCAGCGGGGGGGACAGTGAAGCTTTCTTT
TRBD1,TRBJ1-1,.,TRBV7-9,CASSPHTGGLGTEAFF,TGTGCCAGCAGTCCCCACACAGGGGGGCTCGGGACTGAAGCTTTCTTT
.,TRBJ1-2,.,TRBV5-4,CASSFSQEFYGYTF,TGTGCCAGCAGCTTTTCACAGGAGTTCTATGGCTACACCTTC
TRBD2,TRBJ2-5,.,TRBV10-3,CAISDSTGGAGETQYF,TGTGCCATCAGTGATAGTACGGGGGGTGCTGGGGAGACCCAGTACTTC
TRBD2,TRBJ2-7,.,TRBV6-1,CASSGSWRGGSYEQYF,TGTGCCAGCAGTGGGAGCTGGCGGGGGGGTAGCTACGAGCAGTACTTC
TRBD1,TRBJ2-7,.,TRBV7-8,CASSIRTGDYEQYF,TGTGCCAGCAGCATCCGGACAGGGGACTACGAGCAGTACTTC
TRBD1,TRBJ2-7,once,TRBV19,CASSLGRGRYEQYF,TGTGCCAGTAGTCTGGGCAGGGGGCGGTACGAGCAGTACTTC
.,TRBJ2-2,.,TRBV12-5,CASGLVVLSDGNTGELFF,TGTGCTAGTGGTTTGGTAGTCTTGTCGGACGGGAACACCGGGGAGCTGTTTTTT
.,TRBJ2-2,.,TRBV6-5,CASSYLAEKTGELFF,TGTGCCAGCAGTTACCTGGCGGAAAAAACCGGGGAGCTGTTTTTT
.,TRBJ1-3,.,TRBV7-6,CASSPHSGNTIYF,TGTGCCAGCAGCCCCCACTCTGGAAACACCATATATTTT
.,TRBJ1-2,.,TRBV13,CATHKAPYGYTF,TGTGCCACCCACAAGGCCCCCTATGGCTACACCTTC
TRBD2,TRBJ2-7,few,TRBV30,CAWTSGSSYEQYF,TGTGCCTGGACAAGCGGGAGCTCCTACGAGCAGTACTTC
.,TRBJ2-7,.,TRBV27,CASRGLMSSYEQYF,TGTGCCAGCAGAGGACTGATGAGCTCCTACGAGCAGTACTTC